This T cell receptor beta chain was sequenced during a study of memory CD4+ T cells and cytomegalovirus serostatus. On the study more broadly: Donors were healthy Belgian adults, under ten CMV seropositive and 20 to 25 seronegative.

Study-wide results and limits: Suggested: most of the CMV-linked TCR signature lies in CD4+ memory cells.

Single viable CD3+CD4+CD8-CD45RO+ cells were sorted as the memory CD4+ T cells. In the original processing: After removing out-of-frame reads, 2 million to 2.5 million distinct TCRbeta sequences remained. Using immunoSEQ multiplex PCR, the repertoire was profiled, and TCRdb retains in-frame clones only, with some absent. V, J and clone size reflect that table, while D and trimming were determined from the DNA. The sample carries more than 45,000 clones, just under 80% recorded once. This CDR3 region has 15 residues. CDR1 and CDR2 from the germline V gene are SEHNR and FQNEAQ (reference sequence). V was clipped by 5 bases and J by 0 bases, with 13 bases between them. A word on this clone: The antigen remains undetermined.

Sequencing was done on a sample of memory CD4+ T cells from blood. The V gene is TRBV7-9, the J gene TRBJ1-2; TRBD1 might be the D (5 bases). This clonotype was obtained from an adult in good health and CMV-seronegative. CDR3 nucleotide sequence: TGTGCCAGCAGCCCAACCGGGACTTCTAACTATGGCTACACCTTC. Protein product: CASSPTGTSNYGYTF. Full variable domain (missing parts from reference TRBV7-9 and TRBJ1-2): DTGVSQNPRHKITKRGQNVTFRCDPISEHNRLYWYRQTLGQGPEFLTYFQNEAQLEKSRLLSDRFSAERPKGSFSTLEIQRTEQGDSAMYLCASSPTGTSNYGYTFGSGTRLTVV.